Listed below are T cell receptor beta chains from one sample, sequenced in a study of blood T cell repertoires in COVID-19. Profiling relied on immunoSEQ multiplex PCR, and the TCRdb table lists in-frame clones only, not all of them. Counted here are about 210,000 clones, around 91% occurring once; the ten biggest clones make up about 4.8%. Material for sequencing was peripheral blood. The origin of the receptors is a woman aged 35 to 49 with acute or convalescent COVID-19. Both conserved end residues are part of each CDR3. D genes are given only for firm matches. Size is omitted from some rows. Given values are once, few, many or a class for expanded clones.

D gene: TRBD1
V gene: TRBV27
J gene: TRBJ1-2
clone size: few
CDR3 DNA: TGTGCCAGCAGTTTGAGTCCGACCGGACAGGGGGTTGATGGCTACACCTTC
CDR3 protein: CASSLSPTGQGVDGYTF

D gene: -
V gene: TRBV5-1
J gene: TRBJ2-1
clone size: -
CDR3 DNA: TGCGCCAGCAGCTTGCAGGACTGGATGAATGAGCAGTTCTTC
CDR3 protein: CASSLQDWMNEQFF

D gene: TRBD2
V gene: TRBV11-2
J gene: TRBJ2-1
clone size: -
CDR3 DNA: TGTGCCAGCAGCTATAGAAGGGGTGGCGGGGGGGCCGTTGATGAGCAGTTCTTC
CDR3 protein: CASSYRRGGGGAVDEQFF

D gene: -
V gene: TRBV19
J gene: TRBJ2-5
clone size: few
CDR3 DNA: TGTGCCAGTAGTCCCCGACAGGGGAGGGGGGAGACCCAGTACTTC
CDR3 protein: CASSPRQGRGETQYF

D gene: -
V gene: TRBV12-3/TRBV12-4
J gene: TRBJ1-3
clone size: -
CDR3 DNA: TGTGCCAGCAGTTTATACTCTGGAAACACCATATATTTT
CDR3 protein: CASSLYSGNTIYF

D gene: -
V gene: TRBV5-8
J gene: TRBJ1-5
clone size: -
CDR3 DNA: TGTGCCAGCAGCTTGGCAGGCCCCTGGCAGCCCCAGCATTTT
CDR3 protein: CASSLAGPWQPQHF

D gene: TRBD1
V gene: TRBV3-1/TRBV3-2
J gene: TRBJ1-3
clone size: once
CDR3 DNA: TGTGCCAGCAGCCAAGACAGGGGGTTTGGAAACACCATATATTTT
CDR3 protein: CASSQDRGFGNTIYF

D gene: TRBD1
V gene: TRBV7-8
J gene: TRBJ1-1
clone size: -
CDR3 DNA: TGTGCCAGCAGCGCCGGCCGGGGACAGTACACTGAAGCTTTCTTT
CDR3 protein: CASSAGRGQYTEAFF

D gene: -
V gene: TRBV28
J gene: TRBJ2-1
clone size: -
CDR3 DNA: TGTGCCAGCAGTTCTTACAATGAGCAGTTCTTC
CDR3 protein: CASSSYNEQFF

D gene: -
V gene: TRBV11-2
J gene: TRBJ2-5
clone size: -
CDR3 DNA: TGTGCCAGCAGCTTAGGTTCTAGATCTAAGTTTCTATCAGAGACCCAGTACTTC
CDR3 protein: CASSLGSRSKFLSETQYF

D gene: -
V gene: TRBV5-6
J gene: TRBJ1-1
clone size: -
CDR3 DNA: TGTGCCAGCAGTTTAAGGGGGACACTCAACACTGAAGCTTTCTTT
CDR3 protein: CASSLRGTLNTEAFF

D gene: -
V gene: TRBV15
J gene: TRBJ1-2
clone size: few
CDR3 DNA: TGTGCCACCAGCAGAGCTCCCTGGGGCCAACCCTATGGCTACACCTTC
CDR3 protein: CATSRAPWGQPYGYTF

D gene: TRBD1
V gene: TRBV11-1
J gene: TRBJ1-2
clone size: -
CDR3 DNA: TGTGCCAGCAGCTCGGGACAGAACTATGGCTACACCTTC
CDR3 protein: CASSSGQNYGYTF

D gene: TRBD1
V gene: TRBV7-9
J gene: TRBJ1-1
clone size: -
CDR3 DNA: TGTGCCAGCAGCATCGGGACAGGGGCTGAAGCTTTCTTT
CDR3 protein: CASSIGTGAEAFF

D gene: TRBD1
V gene: TRBV6-7
J gene: TRBJ1-1
clone size: once
CDR3 DNA: TGTGCCAGCAGTCCCCCACAGGGGGCTTGGACTGAAGCTTTCTTT
CDR3 protein: CASSPPQGAWTEAFF

D gene: TRBD1
V gene: TRBV3-1/TRBV3-2
J gene: TRBJ1-2
clone size: -
CDR3 DNA: TGTGCCAGCAGCCCCGATGGGGGGGACAGGTTTTTTGAAGGCTACACCTTC
CDR3 protein: CASSPDGGDRFFEGYTF

D gene: -
V gene: TRBV6-1
J gene: TRBJ1-1
clone size: -
CDR3 DNA: TGTGCCAGCAGTGAGGCAGGGGCGAACACTGAAGCTTTCTTT
CDR3 protein: CASSEAGANTEAFF

D gene: TRBD1
V gene: TRBV6-5
J gene: TRBJ2-3
clone size: -
CDR3 DNA: TGTGCCAGCAGTCGTGGGACAGGAGAGGTAGATACGCAGTATTTT
CDR3 protein: CASSRGTGEVDTQYF

D gene: TRBD1
V gene: TRBV10-2
J gene: TRBJ1-5
clone size: once
CDR3 DNA: TGCGCCAGCACTTCCGGACAGGGCAATCAGCCCCAGCATTTT
CDR3 protein: CASTSGQGNQPQHF

D gene: -
V gene: TRBV21-1
J gene: TRBJ1-6
clone size: -
CDR3 DNA: TGTGCCAGCAGCAAAGCGGAGAGCTCCTATAATTCACCCCTCCACTTT
CDR3 protein: CASSKAESSYNSPLHF

D gene: -
V gene: TRBV13
J gene: TRBJ2-3
clone size: -
CDR3 DNA: TGTGCCAGCAGCTTAACTTCTGGGAGAGATACGCAGTATTTT
CDR3 protein: CASSLTSGRDTQYF

D gene: -
V gene: TRBV10-3
J gene: TRBJ1-1
clone size: -
CDR3 DNA: TGTGCCACCAGACAGAGATTGAGAGCTTTCTTT
CDR3 protein: CATRQRLRAFF

D gene: -
V gene: TRBV19
J gene: TRBJ1-5
clone size: -
CDR3 DNA: TGTGCCAGTAGGCATGGACAGACGGCTGGCAATCAGCCCCAGCATTTT
CDR3 protein: CASRHGQTAGNQPQHF

D gene: -
V gene: TRBV7-9
J gene: TRBJ1-1
clone size: -
CDR3 DNA: TGTGCCAGCAGCTTCGGCAGGTCGAACACTGAAGCTTTCTTT
CDR3 protein: CASSFGRSNTEAFF

D gene: -
V gene: TRBV19
J gene: TRBJ1-6
clone size: -
CDR3 DNA: TGTGCCAGTAGGAGGGTGAGGGATTCACCCCTCCACTTT
CDR3 protein: CASRRVRDSPLHF

D gene: -
V gene: TRBV12-5
J gene: TRBJ1-5
clone size: -
CDR3 DNA: TGTGCTAGTGGTTCTAGGGGCGACCAGCATTTT
CDR3 protein: CASGSRGDQHF